Each of the 31 T cell receptor beta chains below was sequenced from the same sample in a study of blood T cells in healthy people across ages. Primed by a sample-barcoded 5' primer and a J-beta primer mix, a second PCR proceeded for 7 to 11 cycles. TCRdb ran MiXCR on the 5' RACE reads and lists one entry per CDR3 protein. Of about 1,400,000 distinct CDR3 sequences in the sample, 42% were seen once. The sample taken for sequencing was blood. These receptors originate from a woman aged 18 to 35 in good health.

The chain links TRBV20-1 to TRBJ2-1, with 12 nucleotides matching TRBD2. Trimming at V came to 6 bases and at J to 4 bases, leaving 4 bases not matched to a gene. The CDR3 runs to 14 residues. Germline loops: CDR1 DFQATT, CDR2 SNEGSKA (reference sequence). Here the CDR3 reads CSAWTSGTYNEQFF. CDR3 bases: TGCAGTGCCTGGACTAGCGGGACGTACAATGAGCAGTTCTTC.

V is TRBV11-3 and J is TRBJ2-1; D may correspond to TRBD1 or TRBD2 (5 bases each). The V gene's germline CDR1 is SGHNT and CDR2 YENEEA. Trimming pared 1 base from V and 5 bases from J, leaving 21 bases between. This CDR3 is built from 18 residues. CDR3 in DNA: TGTGCCAGCAGCTTAGGACTCTACGGGACCCCTTCCAACAATGAGCAGTTCTTC. It specifies CASSLGLYGTPSNNEQFF.

V and J are TRBV9 and TRBJ2-1; the match to TRBD1 covers 8 bases. The last part of the DNA fits TRBJ2-7 better; the J call may be wrong. This CDR3 region has 15 residues. Germline V gene lookup returns CDR1 SGDLS and CDR2 YYNGEE. CDR3 sequence: CASSGRQGSAYEQYF. The CDR3 DNA is TGTGCCAGCAGCGGAAGACAGGGGTCGGCCTACGAGCAGTACTTC.

The V gene is TRBV10-2, the J gene TRBJ1-1; possibly TRBD1 for D (6 bases). V was trimmed by 4 bases and J by 4 bases, leaving 13 bases between them. The CDR3 contains 14 residues. Germline lookup yields CDR1 WSHSY and CDR2 SAAADI. CDR3 amino acids: CASSVPGHSTEAFF. The CDR3 bases are TGCGCCAGCAGTGTTCCGGGACACAGCACTGAAGCTTTCTTT.

The rearrangement links TRBV12-3 or TRBV12-4 to TRBJ1-6, with D hard to call. Trimming removed 8 bases at V and 5 bases at J, with 13 bases between. CDR3 length equals 14 residues. CDR3 sequence reads: CASGPGRDNSPLHF. CDR3 DNA sequence: TGTGCCAGCGGCCCCGGGAGGGATAATTCACCCCTCCACTTT.

This clonotype has a handful of counts. The junction departs from the called germline gene at one end, perhaps through a read error. This rearrangement joins TRBV4-1 to TRBJ1-2, with D maybe TRBD1 (6 bases). In germline, CDR1 is MGHRA, CDR2 YSYEKL. This CDR3 is built from 14 residues. DNA of the CDR3: TGTGCCAGCAGCCAAGAGGACAGAAACTATGGCTACACCTTC. Amino acids: CASSQEDRNYGYTF.

V and J are TRBV12-3 or TRBV12-4 and TRBJ2-3, with D perhaps matching TRBD1 or TRBD2 (5 bases each). Trimming took off 4 bases at V and 2 bases at J, with 10 bases between the two ends. The CDR3 loop spans 14 amino acids. The CDR3 nucleotides are TGTGCCAGCAGTTGGGGGAATCCCACAGATACGCAGTATTTT. Protein: CASSWGNPTDTQYF.

This clonotype has more than one count but fewer than ten. The chain links TRBV9 to TRBJ2-7, with a tentative D call TRBD2 (5 bases). This CDR3 spans 16 amino acids. Trimming pared 2 bases from V and 2 bases from J, leaving 17 bases between. Per germline, CDR1 SGDLS and CDR2 YYNGEE. The DNA for the CDR3 is TGTGCCAGCAGCGTCGGGTGGAGCGGCTCCACCTACGAGCAGTACTTC. It translates to CASSVGWSGSTYEQYF.

The J gene is TRBJ2-4, the V gene TRBV4-1, with TRBD1 matching over 9 bases. V lost 5 bases and J lost 1; bases outside the gene matches: 3. The CDR3 loop spans 15 amino acids. Germline CDR1 is MGHRA and CDR2 is YSYEKL. Written as DNA, the CDR3 is TGCGCCAGCAGCAGAGGGACAGGGGCCAAAAACATTCAGTACTTC. It translates to CASSRGTGAKNIQYF.

The chain couples TRBV6-1 to TRBJ2-7; no clear D. The CDR3 runs to 12 residues. Trimming stripped 3 bases from V and 4 bases from J, with 7 bases between. The germline gives CDR1 MNHNS, CDR2 SASEGT. The CDR3 coding sequence is TGTGCCAGCAGTGACCACAAATACGAGCAGTACTTC. Amino acid sequence: CASSDHKYEQYF.

This clonotype was seen ten or more times. V usage is TRBV11-2 and J usage is TRBJ2-7, with D perhaps TRBD2 (6 bases). Germline loops: CDR1 SGHAT, CDR2 FQNNGV. CDR3 length equals 15 residues. The V and J ends lost 4 bases and 2 bases respectively, with 15 bases between them. CDR3 region: CASSSSGTGTYEQYF. For the CDR3, the DNA is TGTGCCAGCAGCTCCTCCGGGACTGGGACCTACGAGCAGTACTTC.

V and J are TRBV4-1 and TRBJ2-5, with 8 bases identical to TRBD2. The CDR3 runs 16 residues. The ends lost 8 bases at V and 1 base at J; junction bases unmatched: 12. Germline assignment: CDR1 MGHRA and CDR2 YSYEKL. The CDR3 DNA follows: TGCGCCAGCGGAACGGGACTAGAATTTTCCCAAGAGACCCAGTACTTC. It specifies CASGTGLEFSQETQYF.

The genes are TRBV12-3 or TRBV12-4 and TRBJ1-4; D remains ambiguous. This CDR3 is built from 15 residues. The V gene lost 5 bases and the J gene lost 7 bases, with 17 bases spanning the gap. CDR3 in amino acids: CASSQSPDVGEKLFF. CDR3 nucleotides: TGTGCCAGCAGTCAGTCCCCGGACGTCGGTGAAAAACTGTTTTTT.

The V gene is TRBV20-1, the J gene TRBJ2-3; 8 nucleotides align to TRBD2. CDR3 length equals 16 residues. Germline V gene sequence: CDR1 DFQATT, CDR2 SNEGSKA (reference sequence). V gave up 0 bases and J gave up 0 bases; unmatched junction bases: 5. The CDR3 bases are TGCAGTGCTAGAGACTTAGCGGGGTCTAGCACAGATACGCAGTATTTT. Its protein product is CSARDLAGSSTDTQYF.

This clonotype was counted a few times. The chain has TRBV29-1 and TRBJ2-1; D unclear. The CDR3 spans 13 residues. Trimming removed 6 bases from V and 5 bases from J, with 14 bases in between. CDR1 is SQVTM and CDR2 is ANQGSEA in the germline V gene. In DNA form, the CDR3 reads TGCAGCGTGATGAGCCCGAGTCACAATGAGCAGTTCTTC. As protein: CSVMSPSHNEQFF.

This clonotype was seen once. V usage is TRBV7-2 and J usage is TRBJ1-5, with TRBD1 as a possible D gene (5 bases). Germline V gene data show CDR1 as SGHTA and CDR2 as FQGNSA. Trimming left V 8 bases short and J 2 bases short, with 13 bases between. The CDR3 is 14 residues long. The CDR3 region has the DNA TGTGCCAGCGGGACTGTTACGGGCAATCAGCCCCAGCATTTT. It translates to CASGTVTGNQPQHF.

This clonotype was found many times. The CDR3 spells CASSLRTSGGDSYEQYF. The DNA for the CDR3 is TGTGCCAGCAGTCTTAGGACTAGCGGGGGGGACTCCTACGAGCAGTACTTC. V and J are TRBV12-3 or TRBV12-4 and TRBJ2-7; 15 bases align to TRBD2. V lost 5 bases, J lost 0 bases, and 5 bases stayed unmatched. The CDR3 has 17 amino acids.

The CDR3 DNA follows: TGCAGCGTGGCGGGAGGGAATACCTACAATGAGCAGTACTTC. Its protein product is CSVAGGNTYNEQYF. The chain recombines TRBV29-1 with TRBJ2-1; TRBD2 aligns across 9 bases. The J call may be in error: the DNA end matches TRBJ2-7 better. The germline gives CDR1 SQVTM, CDR2 ANQGSEA. CDR3 length: 14 residues.

With respect to this clonotype: A read error is possible here, since a much larger clone lies one base away. This sequence joins TRBV4-2 and TRBJ1-4; perhaps TRBD1 as D (6 bases). The CDR3 runs to 15 residues. The V gene's germline CDR1 is LGHNA and CDR2 YNFKEQ. V lost 4 bases to trimming and J lost 0 bases, with 9 bases between them. The CDR3, as DNA: TGTGCCAGCAGCCCAGAGGGGGCAACTAATGAAAAACTGTTTTTT. This gives the protein CASSPEGATNEKLFF.

The J gene is TRBJ1-2, the V gene TRBV2; D is unclear. CDR3 length: 13 residues. Deletions cut 2 bases from V and 4 bases from J, with 8 bases between. CDR1 is SNHLY, CDR2 FYNNEI, per germline. For the CDR3, the DNA is TGTGCCAGCAGTGAATCAAGGAGCTATGGCTACACCTTC. Encoded protein: CASSESRSYGYTF.

There are a few counts of this clonotype. The chain employs TRBV20-1 and TRBJ2-5; 10 positions match TRBD2. CDR1 is DFQATT, CDR2 SNEGSKA, per germline (reference sequence). This CDR3 has 16 residues. V was clipped by 0 bases and J by 1 base; unmatched bases: 5. CDR3 amino acids: CSARELTSGIQETQYF. CDR3 nucleotides: TGCAGTGCTAGAGAGTTAACTAGCGGGATCCAAGAGACCCAGTACTTC.

A remark on this clonotype: The germline gene is not matched at one end of the junction; a read error may be the cause. This chain connects TRBV6-5 to TRBJ1-5, with D possibly being TRBD1 (5 bases). The CDR3 consists of 15 residues. The germline gives CDR1 MNHEY, CDR2 SVGAGI. The CDR3 protein is CASSYSGLSNQPQHF. CDR3 coding DNA: TGTGCCAGTAGTTACTCAGGGCTCAGCAATCAGCCCCAGCATTTT.

This clonotype was picked up a small number of times. The chain employs TRBV4-1 and TRBJ2-7, with D unresolved. V lost 2 bases, J lost 7 bases, and 9 bases lay in between. CDR3 length equals 12 residues. Looked up from germline, CDR1 is MGHRA and CDR2 is YSYEKL. The CDR3 DNA reads as TGCGCCAGCAGCCAACCCCTAGGTGAGCAGTACTTC. Amino acid sequence: CASSQPLGEQYF.

This clonotype was counted a few times. The rearrangement joins TRBV6-6 to TRBJ1-6; no firm D call. Trimming left V 2 bases short and J 0 bases short, with 8 bases between. The CDR3 extends over 16 amino acids. Germline CDR1 reads MNHNY; CDR2 reads SVGAGI (reference sequence). The CDR3 loop is CASSYLQSSYNSPLHF. CDR3 nucleotide sequence: TGTGCCAGCAGTTACCTTCAAAGCTCCTATAATTCACCCCTCCACTTT.

This clonotype came up a few times. This chain links TRBV11-2 with TRBJ2-1; possibly TRBD2 for D (7 bases). From germline, CDR1 is SGHAT and CDR2 FQNNGV. V was trimmed by 8 bases and J by 10 bases, leaving 21 bases between them. The CDR3 length is 14 residues. CDR3 in amino acids: CASGTGGPLDEQFF. CDR3 bases: TGTGCCAGCGGAACGGGGGGCCCCCTAGACGAGCAGTTCTTC.

This clonotype was counted ten times or more. The gene calls are TRBV3-1 and TRBJ1-1, with D unclear. In germline, CDR1 is LGHDT, CDR2 YNNKEL (reference sequence). The CDR3 spans 14 residues. V gave up 1 base and J gave up 4 bases, with 10 bases separating them. The CDR3 nucleotides read TGTGCCAGCAGCCAAGCGGGAGAAGGCACTGAAGCTTTCTTT. Residues: CASSQAGEGTEAFF.

This clonotype has more than one count but fewer than ten. The rearrangement uses TRBV7-3 and TRBJ2-3; 9 bases line up with TRBD2. Germline V gene sequence: CDR1 SGHTA, CDR2 FQGTGA. This CDR3 spans 15 amino acids. The ends lost 5 bases at V and 9 bases at J; junction bases unmatched: 12. The CDR3 protein is CASSALLAGTATQYF. The CDR3 DNA reads TGTGCCAGCAGCGCCCTCCTAGCGGGGACGGCCACGCAGTATTTT.

This chain connects TRBV2 to TRBJ2-1; 7 bases fit TRBD1. This CDR3 contains 14 residues. The V gene's germline CDR1 is SNHLY and CDR2 FYNNEI. V trimming: 4 bases; J trimming: 6 bases; junction bases outside the gene matches: 6. The CDR3 sequence: CASSGNRGGNEQFF. In nucleotides, the CDR3 is TGTGCCAGCAGTGGCAACAGGGGCGGCAATGAGCAGTTCTTC.

The gene calls are TRBV27 and TRBJ1-4; TRBD1 agrees at 7 bases. Germline assignment: CDR1 MNHEY and CDR2 SMNVEV (reference sequence). This CDR3 region has 16 residues. Trimming cost V 6 bases and J 7 bases; bases outside gene matches: 14. The chain's CDR3 is CASSDKIGTVGEKLFF. The CDR3 coding sequence is TGTGCCAGCAGCGACAAGATCGGGACAGTTGGTGAAAAACTGTTTTTT.

The chain is built from TRBV4-1 and TRBJ1-1, with D perhaps matching TRBD1 (6 bases). V lost 3 bases and J lost 2, with 13 bases in between. The CDR3 loop spans 15 amino acids. CDR1 and CDR2 (germline): MGHRA, YSYEKL. CDR3 region: CASSQPPDRNTEAFF. The CDR3 DNA reads as TGCGCCAGCAGCCAGCCCCCGGACAGAAACACTGAAGCTTTCTTT.

The genes are TRBV12-3 or TRBV12-4 and TRBJ2-1; D unresolved. With 2 bases removed from V and 8 bases from J, the gap between germline ends came to 4 bases. CDR3 length: 11 residues. The CDR3 protein is CASSLMYEQFF. The CDR3 nucleotides read TGTGCCAGCAGTTTAATGTATGAGCAGTTCTTC.